This TCR beta chain was obtained from a study of Graves' ophthalmopathy and Graves' hyperthyroidism. Amplification from RNA transcripts yielded the TCR beta CDR3 regions. First-round RT-PCR employed HTBI primers, with a second-round multiplex PCR after it. TCRdb reprocessed the multiplex PCR reads via MiXCR and lists one record per CDR3 protein. The sample carries approximately 410,000 distinct CDR3 sequences, approximately 15% recorded once. Trimming cost V 3 bases and J 4 bases, with 13 bases left between them. This CDR3 comprises 14 residues. Germline V CDR1 and CDR2: SGHVS, FQNEAQ. This clonotype was seen at least ten times.

This clonotype was obtained from a woman younger than 35 with stable Graves' hyperthyroidism. The sequencing input was peripheral blood. The chain combines TRBV7-8 with TRBJ2-7, with D perhaps TRBD1 (5 bases). CDR3 sequence (DNA): TGTGCCAGCAGCTTCGGTGGGGCACCATACGAGCAGTACTTC. This translates into CASSFGGAPYEQYF.